This record looks at one T cell receptor (beta chain) sequence and its context. The sample originates from a study of blood T cell repertoires in COVID-19. Study context: From T cells, B-cell-depleted T cells, or PBMCs came the material, which was cDNA or gDNA.

TCRdb's table, derived via immunoSEQ multiplex PCR, lists solely in-frame clones and lacks some. The data show over 200,000 clones, 84% seen once. Donors in Cohort 3 counted as recovered after two negative PCRs, clearance, or symptom resolution. The CDR3 is 15 residues long. Per the germline V gene, CDR1 is SGHTA and CDR2 is FQGTGA. V shed 3 bases and J 5 bases; nucleotides not matched to a gene: 5. The receptor was derived from a middle-aged woman who had recovered from COVID-19. Sequencing input: PBMCs or T cells enriched from blood (not recorded which). This chain uses TRBV7-3 with TRBJ2-3; 10 bases fit TRBD2. CDR3 coding DNA: TGTGCCAGCAGCTTGTGGCTAGCGGGAGTAGATACGCAGTATTTT. The encoded protein is CASSLWLAGVDTQYF.